Listed below are T cell receptor beta chains from one sample, sequenced in a study of OX40 agonist ivuxolimab in advanced cancers. Clones were sequenced by immunoSEQ multiplex PCR, and TCRdb holds only the in-frame ones, with some missing. The data contain roughly 56,000 clones, 65% to 90% of them singletons. The source material was CD4+ or CD8+ T cells sorted from blood, sampled in a trial of the OX40 agonist ivuxolimab. These receptors all stem from an adult with an advanced solid tumor such as melanoma, head and neck, liver or kidney cancer. Each CDR3 is given with its conserved first and last residue. A D gene is named only where the DNA matches it firmly. Some rows mark clone size as missing; the rest say once, few, many or name a class of expanded clone.

v_call	j_call	clone_size	d_call	cdr3_aa	cdr3_nt
TRBV5-1	TRBJ2-7	NA	TRBD2	CASSTWTSGIYEQYF	TGCGCCAGCAGCACCTGGACTAGCGGAATCTACGAGCAGTACTTC
TRBV2	TRBJ1-4	NA	TRBD1	CASMDRGREKLFF	TGTGCCAGCATGGACAGGGGGCGGGAAAAACTGTTTTTT
TRBV5-1	TRBJ1-2	NA	TRBD1	CASSTGEYGYTF	TGCGCCAGCAGCACAGGGGAATATGGCTACACCTTC
TRBV7-2	TRBJ1-5	NA	NA	CASSLRAERQPQHF	TGTGCCAGCAGCTTACGGGCAGAGCGTCAGCCCCAGCATTTT
TRBV5-4	TRBJ1-6	few	NA	CASSIDGLGHSPLHF	TGTGCCAGCAGCATCGACGGACTGGGCCATTCACCCCTCCACTTT
TRBV2	TRBJ2-6	once	TRBD2	CASSARAGDLSGANVLTF	TGTGCCAGCAGTGCCCGGGCGGGGGACCTCTCTGGGGCCAACGTCCTGACTTTC
TRBV7-4	TRBJ2-7	NA	TRBD2	CASSRDYPSYEQYF	TGTGCCAGCTCTCGGGACTACCCATCCTACGAGCAGTACTTC
TRBV19	TRBJ1-1	NA	NA	CASSIRQGGEAFF	TGTGCCAGTAGTATAAGGCAGGGCGGTGAAGCTTTCTTT
TRBV19	TRBJ1-2	once	NA	CASSFQRVGYTF	TGTGCCAGTAGTTTCCAACGGGTTGGCTACACCTTC
TRBV27	TRBJ2-7	NA	NA	CASSFSGSIYEQYF	TGTGCCAGCAGTTTCTCCGGGAGCATCTACGAGCAGTACTTC
TRBV30	TRBJ2-5	NA	NA	CAWSVRRVRGWETQYF	TGTGCCTGGAGTGTACGTCGTGTCAGGGGATGGGAGACCCAGTACTTC
TRBV7-2	TRBJ2-1	NA	NA	CASSLLGGPYNEQFF	TGTGCCAGCAGCCTCCTGGGCGGGCCGTACAATGAGCAGTTCTTC
TRBV27	TRBJ2-5	NA	NA	CASSSWEASETQYF	TGTGCCAGCAGTTCCTGGGAAGCGTCGGAGACCCAGTACTTC
TRBV28	TRBJ1-2	NA	TRBD1	CASSWGQYGYTF	TGTGCCAGCAGTTGGGGACAGTATGGCTACACCTTC
TRBV5-1	TRBJ2-5	NA	NA	CASSLVLDGYQETQYF	TGCGCCAGCAGCTTGGTCCTCGACGGGTACCAAGAGACCCAGTACTTC
TRBV29-1	TRBJ1-5	NA	NA	CSAALSSNQPQHF	TGCAGCGCCGCGTTGTCTAGCAATCAGCCCCAGCATTTT
TRBV5-1	TRBJ2-3	NA	NA	CASSLDLVTDTQYF	TGCGCCAGCAGCTTGGACCTAGTAACAGATACGCAGTATTTT
TRBV7-2	TRBJ1-3	NA	TRBD1	CASSQQGAAGNTIYF	TGTGCCAGCAGCCAACAGGGGGCGGCTGGAAACACCATATATTTT
TRBV2	TRBJ2-1	NA	TRBD1	CASSSRGTGYNEQFF	TGTGCCAGCAGTTCCCGAGGGACAGGGTACAATGAGCAGTTCTTC
TRBV30	TRBJ1-2	NA	TRBD1	CAWSVRTGVGYTF	TGTGCCTGGAGTGTTCGGACAGGGGTCGGCTACACCTTC
TRBV5-1	TRBJ2-1	NA	NA	CASSLVQGEGNEQFF	TGCGCCAGCAGCTTGGTACAGGGGGAGGGTAATGAGCAGTTCTTC
TRBV2	TRBJ2-7	NA	NA	CASFRGGDEQYF	TGTGCCAGCTTCAGGGGAGGGGACGAGCAGTACTTC
TRBV6-4	TRBJ2-1	NA	TRBD1	CASSLKSTGETEQFF	TGTGCCAGCAGTTTAAAGTCCACAGGGGAAACTGAGCAGTTCTTC
TRBV19	TRBJ1-1	NA	NA	CASSMGTGWGTEAFF	TGTGCCAGTAGTATGGGGACTGGTTGGGGCACTGAAGCTTTCTTT
TRBV7-2	TRBJ2-5	NA	TRBD1	CASSLGDSGWETQYF	TGTGCCAGCAGCTTAGGGGACAGCGGCTGGGAGACCCAGTACTTC
TRBV29-1	TRBJ1-3	NA	NA	CSVVGGEGNTIYF	TGCAGCGTTGTAGGGGGTGAAGGAAACACCATATATTTT
TRBV5-1	TRBJ2-2	NA	TRBD2	CASREGRESTGELFF	TGCGCCTCCCGGGAGGGGCGGGAGAGCACCGGGGAGCTGTTTTTT
TRBV11-3	TRBJ2-2	NA	NA	CASSLRGGELFF	TGTGCCAGCAGTCTCCGGGGCGGGGAGCTGTTTTTT
TRBV7-3	TRBJ2-7	NA	TRBD2	CASSLDREVYEQYF	TGTGCCAGCAGCTTAGATCGGGAGGTGTACGAGCAGTACTTC
TRBV5-6	TRBJ1-1	NA	TRBD1	CASSLEQGVAKAFF	TGTGCCAGCAGCTTGGAACAGGGGGTCGCTAAAGCTTTCTTT
TRBV5-6	TRBJ1-1	NA	TRBD1	CASRSGTVNTEAFF	TGTGCCAGCAGATCCGGGACAGTTAACACTGAAGCTTTCTTT
TRBV6-5	TRBJ2-7	NA	NA	CASSYSNRDSYEQYF	TGTGCCAGCAGTTACTCGAACAGGGACTCCTACGAGCAGTACTTC
TRBV5-5	TRBJ2-1	NA	NA	CASSLGQGPYNEQFF	TGTGCCAGCAGCTTGGGGCAGGGACCCTACAATGAGCAGTTCTTC
TRBV15	TRBJ1-4	few	NA	CATSRGRTEGLNEKLFF	TGTGCCACCAGCAGAGGACGGACCGAGGGACTAAATGAAAAACTGTTTTTT
TRBV27	TRBJ1-2	NA	NA	CASRGSGRGLGSYGYTF	TGTGCCAGCAGAGGTTCCGGCAGGGGCCTCGGGTCCTATGGCTACACCTTC
TRBV28	TRBJ1-3	NA	TRBD1	CASCTTGGSGNTIYF	TGTGCCAGCTGCACGACAGGGGGCTCTGGAAACACCATATATTTT
TRBV2	TRBJ1-2	NA	NA	CASSGRQVNYGYTF	TGTGCCAGCAGTGGAAGACAGGTTAACTATGGCTACACCTTC